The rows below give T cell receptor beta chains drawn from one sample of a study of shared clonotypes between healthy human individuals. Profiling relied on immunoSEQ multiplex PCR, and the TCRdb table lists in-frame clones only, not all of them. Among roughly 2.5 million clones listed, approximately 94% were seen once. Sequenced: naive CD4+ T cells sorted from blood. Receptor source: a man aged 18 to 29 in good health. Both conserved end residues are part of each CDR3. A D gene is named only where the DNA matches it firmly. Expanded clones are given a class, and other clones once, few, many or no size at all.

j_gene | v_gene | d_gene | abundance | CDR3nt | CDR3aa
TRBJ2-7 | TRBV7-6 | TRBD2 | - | TGTGCCAGCAGCTTAGCGCCCCTAGCGGGAGTTGTGTACGAGCAGTACTTC | CASSLAPLAGVVYEQYF
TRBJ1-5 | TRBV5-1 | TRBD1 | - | TGCGCCAGCAGCTTTGGGACAGGTGACAATCAGCCCCAGCATTTT | CASSFGTGDNQPQHF
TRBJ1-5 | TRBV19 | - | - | TGTGCCAGTAGTATAGGAACAGGGCTTAATCAGCCCCAGCATTTT | CASSIGTGLNQPQHF
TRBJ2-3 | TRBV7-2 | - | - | TGTGCCAGCAGCTTAGCTGGATCTAGCACAGATACGCAGTATTTT | CASSLAGSSTDTQYF
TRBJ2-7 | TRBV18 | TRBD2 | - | TGTGCCAGCTCACCAGGGACTAGCGGGGGGTACGAGCAGTACTTC | CASSPGTSGGYEQYF
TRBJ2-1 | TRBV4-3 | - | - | TGCGCCAGCAGCCAAGAGCCAGGACTACATGAGCAGTTCTTC | CASSQEPGLHEQFF
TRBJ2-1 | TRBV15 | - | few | TGTGCCACCAGCAGAGCCGGGGGTGCCTACAATGAGCAGTTCTTC | CATSRAGGAYNEQFF
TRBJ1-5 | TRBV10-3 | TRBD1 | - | TGTGCCAGCAAGGGGACAGGGGTTCAGCCCCAGCATTTT | CASKGTGVQPQHF
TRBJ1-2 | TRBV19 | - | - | TGTGCCAGTACCCTTCGACGGGACTATGGCTACACCTTC | CASTLRRDYGYTF
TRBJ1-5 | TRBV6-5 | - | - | TGTGCCAGCAGTGGTCCCAATCAGCCCCAGCATTTT | CASSGPNQPQHF
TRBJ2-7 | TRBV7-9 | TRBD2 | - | TGTGCCAGCAGCAGATCGGGACTAGCGACTTCCTACGAGCAGTACTTC | CASSRSGLATSYEQYF
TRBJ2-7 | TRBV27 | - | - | TGTGCCAGCAGTTTGGGGGGGGGCGAGTCCTACGAGCAGTACTTC | CASSLGGGESYEQYF
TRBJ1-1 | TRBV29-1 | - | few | TGCAGCGTTGAAAAGAACACTGAAGCTTTCTTT | CSVEKNTEAFF
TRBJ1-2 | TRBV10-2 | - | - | TGCGCCAGCACTGAAACCCTAGTGCAGGGAATGCGCTATGGCTACACCTTC | CASTETLVQGMRYGYTF
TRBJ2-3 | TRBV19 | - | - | TGTGCCAGTAGGGGCACGGGCACAGATACGCAGTATTTT | CASRGTGTDTQYF
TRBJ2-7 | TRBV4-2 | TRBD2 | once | TGTGCCAGCAGCCCCATACTGGGACTAGCGACCAGCTCCTACGAGCAGTACTTC | CASSPILGLATSSYEQYF
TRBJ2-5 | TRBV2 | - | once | TGTGCCAGCAGGCTCCGGGACACAAAAGAGACCCAGTACTTC | CASRLRDTKETQYF
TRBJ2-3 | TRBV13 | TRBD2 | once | TGTGCCAGCAGGATAGCGGGGGGTCGCACAGATACGCAGTATTTT | CASRIAGGRTDTQYF
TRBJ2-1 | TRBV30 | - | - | TGTGCCTGGAAAGGGCGTGACAATGAGCAGTTCTTC | CAWKGRDNEQFF
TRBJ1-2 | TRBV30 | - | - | TGTGCCTGGACTTCGGACAGCCGCTATGGCTACACCTTC | CAWTSDSRYGYTF